A selection of T cell receptor beta chains follows, all from one sample in a study of blood T cell repertoires in COVID-19. Produced via immunoSEQ multiplex PCR; TCRdb's table is partial and in-frame only. The sample has 46,000 or so clones, approximately 85% seen once. Material: peripheral blood. Source of these receptors: an elderly woman with COVID-19, enrolled during active disease. Each CDR3 is given without its conserved first and last residue.

V	J	length	CDR3
TRBV19	TRBJ2-2	11	ASSWDIPGELF
TRBV2	TRBJ2-5	13	ASSREEAGGETQY
TRBV6-1	TRBJ1-5	13	ASSEASGGSQPQH
TRBV18	TRBJ2-3	14	ASSPTGLAGPDTQY
TRBV7-2	TRBJ2-1	13	ASSLAADSYNEQF
TRBV7-2	TRBJ1-2	12	ASSPGGRNYGYT
TRBV13	TRBJ1-2	13	ASSPQTGTDYGYT
TRBV18	TRBJ1-1	11	ASSPLGQSYAF
TRBV5-6	TRBJ2-4	14	ASSLSQGLAKNIQY
TRBV5-1	TRBJ2-1	13	ASSLETGSYNEQF
TRBV5-4	TRBJ2-7	14	ASSLPQGGTYYEQY
TRBV7-3	TRBJ2-7	13	ASSLTGGGSYEQY
TRBV12-3/TRBV12-4	TRBJ1-2	11	ASSEGGGYGYT
TRBV28	TRBJ1-4	10	ASSSPNEKLF
TRBV29-1	TRBJ1-4	12	SALPGTDGEKLF
TRBV4-1	TRBJ1-5	16	ASSQEAPVGGSNQPQH
TRBV19	TRBJ2-7	14	ASSTRLAGVSYEQY
TRBV19	TRBJ1-1	15	ASSAPTGTGMNTEAF
TRBV27	TRBJ1-1	15	ASSSRPGQARGTEAF
TRBV7-3	TRBJ2-5	12	ASSLLGREETQY
TRBV13	TRBJ1-4	13	ASSFNTGSNEKLF
TRBV7-8	TRBJ2-3	11	ASSFGSTDTQY
TRBV25-1	TRBJ1-6	12	ASNPKIIGSPLH
TRBV4-2	TRBJ1-6	15	ASSQEAGQGGRSPLH
TRBV5-1	TRBJ2-5	13	ASSLAGTSLKTQY
TRBV5-4	TRBJ2-1	15	ASSLSSSGRGGNEQF
TRBV6-5	TRBJ2-7	13	ASSLRTGSVHEQY
TRBV7-3	TRBJ2-1	13	ASSKGTSSYNEQF
TRBV6-2/TRBV6-3	TRBJ1-2	10	ASSLTSLGYT